The 26 T cell receptor beta chains reported below all come from one sample, sequenced in a study of blood T cell repertoires in COVID-19. The table came from immunoSEQ multiplex PCR; TCRdb's copy has only in-frame clones and leaves some out. The sample carries 200,000 or so clones, around 80% recorded once. Sequencing used PBMCs or T cells enriched from blood (not recorded which). All receptors come from a man aged 60 to 69 who had recovered from COVID-19.

The V and J genes are TRBV19 and TRBJ1-5; 7 nucleotides agree with TRBD1. The CDR3 extends over 14 amino acids. Germline trimming cut 6 bases from V and 7 bases from J; bases unmatched to any gene: 9. Germline loops: CDR1 LNHDA, CDR2 SQIVND (reference sequence). CDR3 nucleotide sequence: TGTGCCAGTAGCGAGGGACAGCTCCCCCAGCCCCAGCATTTT. This sequence encodes CASSEGQLPQPQHF.

J is TRBJ2-1 and V is TRBV4-1; 7 nucleotides align to TRBD2. Germline V lookup: CDR1 MGHRA, CDR2 YSYEKL. The CDR3 length is 16 residues. The V segment lost 0 bases and the J segment 3 bases; nucleotides outside the gene matches: 5. CDR3 amino acids: CASSQDRAGYYNEQFF. The CDR3 DNA reads as TGCGCCAGCAGCCAAGATAGAGCGGGGTACTACAATGAGCAGTTCTTC.

The chain employs TRBV5-1 and TRBJ2-7, with 8 nucleotides matching TRBD1. The J segment lost 5 bases and the V segment lost 1 base, leaving 8 bases of the junction unmatched. The CDR3 has 15 amino acids. CDR1 is SGHRS and CDR2 is YFSETQ in the germline V gene. In nucleotides, the CDR3 is TGCGCCAGCAGCTTGAGGGGGTCGGACAGGGACGAGCAGTACTTC. The encoded protein is CASSLRGSDRDEQYF.

This chain links TRBV2 with TRBJ1-6; D is ambiguous. The CDR3 has 14 amino acids. CDR1 SNHLY and CDR2 FYNNEI come from the germline V gene. V was clipped by 8 bases and J by 0 bases, with 8 bases between them. CDR3 DNA sequence: TGTGCCAGCGGAGAGAGCTCCTATAATTCACCCCTCCACTTT. Encoded protein: CASGESSYNSPLHF. Drawing the rest from reference TRBV2 and TRBJ1-6, the complete variable domain is EPEVTQTPSHQVTQMGQEVILRCVPISNHLYFYWYRQILGQKVEFLVSFYNNEISEKSEIFDDQFSVERPDGSNFTLKIRSTKLEDSAMYFCASGESSYNSPLHFGNGTRLTVT.

The CDR3: CASRRKTGTVTMNTEAFF. Here the CDR3 DNA reads TGTGCCAGCAGGAGAAAAACCGGGACAGTTACCATGAACACTGAAGCTTTCTTT. The chain has TRBV2 and TRBJ1-1; TRBD1 agrees at 7 bases. The V gene end was trimmed by 6 bases and the J gene end by 0 bases; junction bases not matched to a gene: 16. The CDR3 has 18 amino acids. The germline V gene encodes CDR1 SNHLY and CDR2 FYNNEI.

The gene calls are TRBV19 and TRBJ1-5; 12 positions match TRBD1. The CDR3 spans 20 residues. CDR1 is LNHDA, CDR2 SQIVND, per germline (reference sequence). Losses at the gene ends were 7 bases for V and 0 bases for J; bases not matched to a gene: 16. The CDR3: CASTKEPGQGARYSNQPQHF. CDR3 bases: TGTGCCAGTACCAAAGAACCGGGACAGGGGGCCCGGTATAGCAATCAGCCCCAGCATTTT.

This clone appeared a single time. This rearrangement joins TRBV18 to TRBJ2-7, with D possibly being TRBD1 (6 bases). Trimming stripped 2 bases from V and 1 base from J, with 12 bases between. Per the germline V gene, CDR1 is KGHSH and CDR2 is LQKENI. CDR3 length: 15 amino acids. The CDR3, as DNA: TGTGCCAGCTCACCATCAGGGGCCTTTTCCTACGAGCAGTACTTC. This translates into CASSPSGAFSYEQYF.

This rearrangement joins TRBV4-1 to TRBJ2-7; 8 nucleotides line up with TRBD1. Germline values: CDR1 MGHRA, CDR2 YSYEKL. V lost 4 bases to trimming and J lost 1 base; unmatched junction nucleotides: 6. The CDR3 has 15 residues. In DNA, the CDR3 is TGCGCCAGCAGCCCAACGACAGGGGCTTCCTACGAGCAGTACTTC. Translated: CASSPTTGASYEQYF.

This chain links TRBV29-1 with TRBJ2-2; D gene unclear. This CDR3 contains 13 residues. The germline V gene has CDR1 SQVTM and CDR2 ANQGSEA. Trimming took 5 bases from V and 0 from J, leaving 7 bases between them. The DNA of the CDR3 is TGCAGCGTTCACACCCCGAACACCGGGGAGCTGTTTTTT. Translated, it gives CSVHTPNTGELFF.

The chain couples TRBV7-8 to TRBJ2-2; D is perhaps TRBD1 (7 bases). CDR3 length equals 17 residues. Germline V gene lookup returns CDR1 SGHVS and CDR2 FQNEAQ. V was shortened by 1 base and J by 4 bases, with 16 bases between the two germline ends. The DNA for the CDR3 is TGTGCCAGCAGCTTAGTAGTCGGGGGACAGACCACCGGGGAGCTGTTTTTT. This encodes CASSLVVGGQTTGELFF.

This clone appeared once. V and J are TRBV25-1 and TRBJ1-1; TRBD1 is a possible D gene (5 bases). Trimming shortened V by 2 bases and J by 4 bases, and 8 bases separated the two germline ends. The CDR3 extends over 13 amino acids. Germline V gene sequence: CDR1 MGHDK, CDR2 SYGVNS. The CDR3 loop reads CASSEQGVTEAFF. The CDR3 nucleotides read TGTGCCAGCAGTGAACAAGGGGTCACTGAAGCTTTCTTT. The complete variable domain, with remaining parts taken from reference TRBV25-1 and TRBJ1-1, reads EADIYQTPRYLVIGTGKKITLECSQTMGHDKMYWYQQDPGMELHLIHYSYGVNSTEKGDLSSESTVSRIRTEHFPLTLESARPSHTSQYLCASSEQGVTEAFFGQGTRLTVV.

V and J are TRBV19 and TRBJ1-4, with 7 bases identical to TRBD1. Germline-derived CDR1 and CDR2 are LNHDA and SQIVND (reference sequence). The J segment lost 5 bases and the V segment lost 4 bases, leaving 7 bases of the junction unmatched. The CDR3 runs 15 residues. CDR3 coding DNA: TGTGCCAGTAGTAAGAACAGGGGCCCAAATGAAAAACTGTTTTTT. It encodes CASSKNRGPNEKLFF.

The chain is built from TRBV24-1 and TRBJ2-7, with 10 bases aligning to TRBD1. The CDR3 is 15 amino acids. Germline V gene data show CDR1 as KGHDR and CDR2 as SFDVKD. V shed 4 bases and J 7 bases; nucleotides not matched to a gene: 9. The CDR3 nucleotides read TGTGCCACCAGTGACCCAAGACAGGGGGCGGGGGAGCAGTACTTC. It encodes CATSDPRQGAGEQYF.

This clone turned up a few times. The chain uses TRBV3-1 (or the pseudogene TRBV3-2) and TRBJ2-1; D remains unclear. Trimming took 3 bases from V and 5 from J, leaving 11 bases between them. CDR1 is LGHDT, CDR2 YNNKEL, per germline (reference sequence). The CDR3 extends over 14 amino acids. The CDR3 region has the DNA TGTGCCAGCAGCCAGTTACTGCTGAACAATGAGCAGTTCTTC. This encodes CASSQLLLNNEQFF.

This clone was seen just once. The chain combines TRBV24-1 with TRBJ1-5; TRBD1 might be the D (6 bases). The CDR3 runs 16 residues. Trimming shortened V by 3 bases and J by 3 bases, and 14 bases separated the two germline ends. Germline CDR1 is KGHDR and CDR2 is SFDVKD. The CDR3 DNA sequence: TGTGCCACCAGTGATACAACAGGGTTAGACAATCAGCCCCAGCATTTT. Its protein is CATSDTTGLDNQPQHF.

This clone was detected once. CDR3 sequence reads: CASSGIQGAGTEAFF. CDR3 sequence (DNA): TGTGCCAGCAGTGGAATACAGGGGGCTGGCACTGAAGCTTTCTTT. The V and J genes are TRBV25-1 and TRBJ1-1; 9 nucleotides agree with TRBD1. This CDR3 is 15 amino acids long. Trimming at V came to 4 bases and at J to 4 bases, leaving 7 bases not matched to a gene. Germline V gene sequence: CDR1 MGHDK, CDR2 SYGVNS.

This rearrangement joins TRBV6-2 or TRBV6-3 to TRBJ2-7; D remains unclear. The V gene lost 4 bases and the J gene lost 6 bases, with 10 bases spanning the gap. From germline, CDR1 is MNHEY and CDR2 SVGEGT. This CDR3 has 12 amino acids. CDR3 sequence (DNA): TGTGCCAGCAGTTTGGTGGGCAGCGAGCAGTACTTC. Translation: CASSLVGSEQYF.

The gene calls are TRBV19 and TRBJ1-6; D gene unclear. Per germline, CDR1 LNHDA and CDR2 SQIVND (reference sequence). The CDR3 is made up of 15 amino acids. Trimming removed 3 bases from V and 3 bases from J, with 9 bases in between. This CDR3 reads CASSITRNYNSPLHF. The CDR3 nucleotides read TGTGCCAGTAGTATCACCAGGAACTATAATTCACCCCTCCACTTT.

The rearrangement links TRBV2 to TRBJ2-7, with a weak D call TRBD1 (5 bases). The germline gives CDR1 SNHLY, CDR2 FYNNEI. This CDR3 has 14 residues. Trimming left V 7 bases short and J 0 bases short, with 13 bases between. The CDR3 coding sequence is TGTGCCAGCACCGACAGCGCCTCCTCCTACGAGCAGTACTTC. It yields the protein CASTDSASSYEQYF.

The rearrangement joins TRBV11-1 to TRBJ1-2, with D tentatively TRBD1 (5 bases). V was trimmed by 0 bases and J by 4 bases, leaving 6 bases between them. The CDR3 has 13 residues. Per germline, CDR1 SGHAT and CDR2 FQDESV (reference sequence). CDR3 sequence (DNA): TGTGCCAGCAGCTTAGCCAGGGCCTATGGCTACACCTTC. Residues: CASSLARAYGYTF.

This sequence joins TRBV29-1 and TRBJ2-1, with TRBD1 identical over 9 bases. CDR1 and CDR2 (germline): SQVTM, ANQGSEA. Losses at the gene ends were 7 bases for V and 5 bases for J; bases not matched to a gene: 6. The CDR3 extends over 13 amino acids. CDR3 amino acids: CSARTGANNEQFF. The CDR3 coding sequence is TGCAGCGCGAGGACAGGGGCAAACAATGAGCAGTTCTTC.

The V gene is TRBV2, the J gene TRBJ1-2; 7 nucleotides align to TRBD1. Trimming took 5 bases from V and 6 from J; bases not matched to a gene: 6. CDR3 length: 13 residues. Germline V lookup: CDR1 SNHLY, CDR2 FYNNEI. CDR3: CASSRDRVDGYTF. The CDR3, as DNA: TGTGCCAGCAGTCGCGACAGGGTGGATGGCTACACCTTC. The whole variable domain, filled in from reference TRBV2 and TRBJ1-2, reads EPEVTQTPSHQVTQMGQEVILRCVPISNHLYFYWYRQILGQKVEFLVSFYNNEISEKSEIFDDQFSVERPDGSNFTLKIRSTKLEDSAMYFCASSRDRVDGYTFGSGTRLTVV.

This chain links TRBV7-2 with TRBJ1-3; tentatively, D is TRBD1 (6 bases). Germline V gene data show CDR1 as SGHTA and CDR2 as FQGNSA. Deletions cut 3 bases from V and 0 bases from J, with 9 bases between. The CDR3 consists of 15 residues. The DNA of the CDR3 is TGTGCCAGCAGCTTCTCAGGGGACTCTGGAAACACCATATATTTT. Encoded protein: CASSFSGDSGNTIYF.

The chain is built from TRBV9 and TRBJ2-1, with D possibly being TRBD1 (6 bases). Trimming cost V 0 bases and J 10 bases, with 20 bases left between them. Per germline, CDR1 SGDLS and CDR2 YYNGEE. The CDR3 extends over 16 amino acids. CDR3 sequence reads: CASSVVGLSTGTEQFF. As DNA, the CDR3 is TGTGCCAGCAGCGTAGTCGGACTGTCGACTGGGACAGAGCAGTTCTTC.

This rearrangement joins TRBV3-1 (or the pseudogene TRBV3-2) to TRBJ2-1, with 7 bases identical to TRBD2. Germline V CDR1 and CDR2: LGHDT, YNNKEL (reference sequence). V shed 3 bases, J shed 5 bases, and the junction held 7 bases outside the gene matches. The CDR3 is 15 amino acids. CDR3 nucleotides: TGTGCCAGCAGCCAGGAGCGGGGCGAAAACAATGAGCAGTTCTTC. Translated, it gives CASSQERGENNEQFF.

This chain uses TRBV11-2 with TRBJ2-3; TRBD1 matches at 7 bases. From germline, CDR1 is SGHAT and CDR2 FQNNGV. J was trimmed by 5 bases and V by 5 bases; bases with no gene match: 4. The CDR3 covers 13 residues. CDR3 DNA sequence: TGTGCCAGCAGCAAACAGGGGTTAGATACGCAGTATTTT. This codes for CASSKQGLDTQYF. The entire variable domain, with the rest obtained from reference TRBV11-2 and TRBJ2-3, is as follows: EAGVAQSPRYKIIEKRQSVAFWCNPISGHATLYWYQQILGQGPKLLIQFQNNGVVDDSQLPKDRFSAERLKGVDSTLKIQPAKLEDSAVYLCASSKQGLDTQYFGPGTRLTVL.